This T cell receptor (beta chain) came from a study of vaccination effects on CD4 cells after COVID-19. As for this clone: Its target is not known.

The CDR3 consists of 13 residues. Trimming cost V 1 base and J 1 base, with 4 bases left between them. Germline-derived CDR1 and CDR2 are SGHTA and FQGTGA. The protocol was immunoSEQ multiplex PCR, while the TCRdb copy is restricted to in-frame clones and leaves out a portion. The sample yields over 60,000 clones, roughly 81% seen once. In the ViraFEST assay, antigen-specific CD4+ clonotypes were identified by expansion after peptide-pool stimulation. CD4+ T cells were isolated after about eleven days of culture. The vaccine given was either BNT162b2 or mRNA-1273, in two doses. The input for sequencing was CD4+ T cells from PBMCs cultured with HCoV-229E spike peptides, taken after COVID-19 vaccination. The chain has TRBV7-3 and TRBJ1-1, with D unresolved. This sequence was found in a human donor who received a COVID-19 vaccine. For the CDR3, the DNA is TGTGCCAGCAGCTTAAATGCGAACACTGAAGCTTTCTTT. Translating it yields CASSLNANTEAFF. The full variable domain, rest sourced from reference TRBV7-3 and TRBJ1-1, is GAGVSQTPSNKVTEKGKYVELRCDPISGHTALYWYRQSLGQGPEFLIYFQGTGAADDSGLPNDRFFAVRPEGSVSTLKIQRTERGDSAVYLCASSLNANTEAFFGQGTRLTVV.